The 11 T cell receptor beta chains given below trace back to one sample, sequenced in a study of T cell responses to AZD1222 COVID-19 vaccine. Clones were sequenced by immunoSEQ multiplex PCR, and TCRdb holds only the in-frame ones, with some missing. The repertoire includes around 190,000 clones, about 86% of them detected once, and about 0.53% sits in the top ten. The sequencing here drew on peripheral blood, taken on day 0 of AZD1222 vaccination. These receptors were collected from an adult in good health.

This clone was seen a handful of times. The chain couples TRBV10-1 to TRBJ2-7; 10 nucleotides match TRBD1. After removal of 6 bases from V and 2 bases from J, the junction contained 4 bases not matched to a gene. This CDR3 region has 14 residues. CDR1 WNHNN and CDR2 SYGVQD come from the germline V gene (reference sequence). CDR3 protein: CASSHGQGAYEQYF. The CDR3 DNA sequence: TGCGCCAGCAGCCATGGACAGGGGGCCTACGAGCAGTACTTC.

J is TRBJ2-5 and V is TRBV12-3 or TRBV12-4; TRBD1 agrees at 7 bases. V dropped 6 bases and J dropped 3; count of bases not matched to a gene: 4. This CDR3 is built from 13 residues. The CDR3 loop reads CASRLTGKETQYF. CDR3 DNA sequence: TGTGCCAGCAGACTGACAGGGAAAGAGACCCAGTACTTC.

The chain joins TRBV27 to TRBJ2-1, with D unresolved. V gave up 4 bases and J gave up 2 bases, with 12 bases separating them. CDR3 length equals 15 residues. Germline V gene sequence: CDR1 MNHEY, CDR2 SMNVEV (reference sequence). The CDR3 DNA sequence: TGTGCCAGCAGTTCCCCTCCAGCTCCCTACAATGAGCAGTTCTTC. Translated, it gives CASSSPPAPYNEQFF.

This chain uses TRBV28 with TRBJ2-7; D is perhaps TRBD2 (5 bases). The CDR3 contains 12 residues. V lost 6 bases and J 2 bases, leaving 8 bases between the germline ends. The germline V gene has CDR1 MDHEN and CDR2 SYDVKM. This CDR3 reads CASRSGAYEQYF. The CDR3 DNA sequence: TGTGCCAGCAGGAGCGGCGCCTACGAGCAGTACTTC.

V and J are TRBV3-1 (or the pseudogene TRBV3-2) and TRBJ1-1; tentatively, D is TRBD1 (5 bases). Deletions cut 4 bases from V and 0 bases from J, with 9 bases between. CDR3 size: 14 residues. The germline V gene has CDR1 LGHDT and CDR2 YNNKEL (reference sequence). The CDR3 DNA reads as TGTGCCAGCAGCCGGGGGGGTCTGAACACTGAAGCTTTCTTT. It is translated as CASSRGGLNTEAFF.

V gene TRBV28 combines with J gene TRBJ1-2; 8 bases are shared with TRBD1. The CDR3 runs to 15 residues. V shed 9 bases, J shed 1 base, and the junction held 10 bases outside the gene matches. Germline CDR1 MDHEN, CDR2 SYDVKM. CDR3 residues: CASVWYRGVNYGYTF. The CDR3 DNA reads as TGTGCCAGTGTTTGGTACAGGGGGGTTAACTATGGCTACACCTTC.

This clone was counted a single time. The chain recombines TRBV28 with TRBJ2-7; TRBD2 aligns across 12 bases. V was pared by 6 bases and J by 4 bases, with 1 base of the junction left unmatched. CDR3 length: 13 amino acids. In germline, CDR1 is MDHEN, CDR2 SYDVKM. In nucleotides, the CDR3 is TGTGCCAGCAGAACTAGCGGGAGGTACGAGCAGTACTTC. Protein: CASRTSGRYEQYF.

J is TRBJ2-3 and V is TRBV28; TRBD2 aligns across 13 bases. The germline V gene encodes CDR1 MDHEN and CDR2 SYDVKM. CDR3 size: 16 residues. The junction had 4 bases not matched to a gene; V was cut back by 6 bases and J by 1 base. In nucleotides, the CDR3 is TGTGCCAGCAGCGATACTAGCGGGGGGGGCACAGATACGCAGTATTTT. Translating it yields CASSDTSGGGTDTQYF.

The CDR3 nucleotides read TGTGCCAGCAGTGACCATAACAGCAATTCACCCCTCCACTTT. The encoded protein is CASSDHNSNSPLHF. The chain uses TRBV25-1 and TRBJ1-6, with D unresolved. The CDR3 has 14 amino acids. Germline V lookup: CDR1 MGHDK, CDR2 SYGVNS. The ends were cut back, 3 bases at V and 7 bases at J, with 10 bases in the middle.

This clone appeared once. The V call is TRBV18, the J call TRBJ2-3, with 8 bases aligning to TRBD2. CDR1 KGHSH and CDR2 LQKENI come from the germline V gene. With 2 bases clipped from V and 2 bases from J, the junction kept 9 bases outside the gene matches. The CDR3 spans 17 residues. CDR3 protein: CASSPSLAEEVTDTQYF. In DNA form, the CDR3 reads TGTGCCAGCTCACCATCACTAGCGGAAGAAGTCACAGATACGCAGTATTTT.

This rearrangement joins TRBV6-5 to TRBJ2-1, with a tentative D call TRBD2 (5 bases). The germline CDR1 and CDR2 sequences are MNHEY and SVGAGI. Trimming left V 2 bases short and J 8 bases short, with 10 bases between. The CDR3 covers 13 residues. The CDR3 loop reads CASSYGGSDEQFF. CDR3 nucleotides: TGTGCCAGCAGTTACGGAGGTTCCGATGAGCAGTTCTTC.